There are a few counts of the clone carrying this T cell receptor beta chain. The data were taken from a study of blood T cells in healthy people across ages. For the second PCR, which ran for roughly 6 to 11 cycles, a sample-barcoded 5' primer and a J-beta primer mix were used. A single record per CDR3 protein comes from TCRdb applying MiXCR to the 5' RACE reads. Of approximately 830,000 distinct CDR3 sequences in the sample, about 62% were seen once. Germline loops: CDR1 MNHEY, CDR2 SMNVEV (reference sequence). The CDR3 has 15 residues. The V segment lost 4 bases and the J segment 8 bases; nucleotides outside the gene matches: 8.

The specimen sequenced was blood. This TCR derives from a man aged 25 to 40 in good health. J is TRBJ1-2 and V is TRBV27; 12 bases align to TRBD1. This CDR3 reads CASSSSGTGGEGYTF. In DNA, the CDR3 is TGTGCCAGCAGTTCCTCCGGGACAGGGGGCGAGGGCTACACCTTC.